A selection of T cell receptor beta chains follows, all from one sample in a study of CD8 T cells in ankylosing spondylitis. In TCRdb, the 5' RACE reads were re-called with MiXCR into one record per CDR3 protein. The sample lists around 480,000 distinct CDR3 sequences; approximately 17% were seen once. Sequences were obtained from blood, either unsorted or a sorted T cell fraction (not recorded which). These TCRs come from a male donor with ankylosing spondylitis. CDR3s include the opening cysteine and the closing phenylalanine or tryptophan. The D gene is left open where the match is weak. Not every row has a clone size; where given, it reads once, few, many or a size class.

TRBJ2-4 | . | . | TRBV3-1 | CASSQEGPAKNIQYF | TGTGCCAGCAGCCAAGAGGGCCCAGCCAAAAACATTCAGTACTTC
TRBJ1-3 | . | . | TRBV20-1 | CSAGGGGFGNTIYF | TGCAGTGCTGGAGGAGGGGGTTTCGGAAACACCATATATTTT
TRBJ2-7 | . | few | TRBV9 | CASSPRQVLSYEQYF | TGTGCCAGCAGCCCCCGACAGGTCCTCTCCTACGAGCAGTACTTC
TRBJ2-3 | TRBD1 | few | TRBV9 | CASSAPGQITDTQYF | TGTGCCAGCAGCGCCCCGGGACAGATAACAGATACGCAGTATTTT
TRBJ2-7 | TRBD1 | few | TRBV5-1 | CASSLLTGSYEQYF | TGCGCCAGCAGCTTGCTGACAGGGTCCTACGAGCAGTACTTC
TRBJ1-2 | . | . | TRBV6-5 | CASTQGPYGYTF | TGTGCCAGCACCCAGGGGCCCTATGGCTACACCTTC
TRBJ1-4 | TRBD1 | . | TRBV12-3/TRBV12-4 | CASSWTGLAEKLFF | TGTGCCAGCAGTTGGACAGGGTTAGCGGAAAAACTGTTTTTT
TRBJ2-2 | . | . | TRBV18 | CASSWGSNTGELFF | TGTGCCAGCTCATGGGGATCGAACACCGGGGAGCTGTTTTTT
TRBJ2-1 | TRBD1 | few | TRBV7-3 | CASSLNGQGGTKYNEQFF | TGTGCCAGCAGCTTAAACGGACAGGGGGGTACTAAATACAATGAGCAGTTCTTC
TRBJ1-2 | . | . | TRBV12-3/TRBV12-4 | CASTPSRQSYGYTF | TGTGCCAGCACCCCGTCCCGGCAGAGCTATGGCTACACCTTC
TRBJ2-1 | . | . | TRBV7-9 | CASSEVEQFF | TGTGCCAGCAGCGAGGTAGAGCAGTTCTTC
TRBJ2-5 | TRBD2 | . | TRBV11-1 | CASSYPPLAGGPRETQYF | TGTGCCAGCAGCTACCCCCCCCTAGCGGGGGGGCCGAGGGAGACCCAGTACTTC
TRBJ1-1 | . | . | TRBV7-8 | CASSPSLYSEAFF | TGTGCCAGCAGCCCCAGCCTCTATAGTGAAGCTTTCTTT
TRBJ2-7 | . | few | TRBV9 | CASSPTTTASYEQYF | TGTGCCAGCAGCCCCACTACCACCGCCTCCTACGAGCAGTACTTC
TRBJ1-6 | . | . | TRBV20-1 | CSARGGGEPLNSPLHF | TGCAGTGCTAGGGGGGGGGGCGAACCACTTAATTCACCCCTCCACTTT
TRBJ2-4 | . | . | TRBV12-3/TRBV12-4 | CASSLARQNIQYF | TGTGCCAGCAGTTTAGCGAGACAAAACATTCAGTACTTC
TRBJ2-1 | . | many | TRBV29-1 | CSVDRVGLNEQFF | TGCAGCGTTGATAGGGTAGGGCTCAATGAGCAGTTCTTC
TRBJ2-4 | . | few | TRBV20-1 | CSAREGSKNIQYF | TGCAGTGCTAGAGAGGGGAGCAAAAACATTCAGTACTTC
TRBJ2-1 | TRBD1 | few | TRBV20-1 | CSARIRDRDFSYNEQFF | TGCAGTGCTAGAATCCGGGACAGGGACTTCTCCTACAATGAGCAGTTCTTC
TRBJ2-3 | . | many | TRBV7-2 | CASRMAGSTDTQYF | TGTGCCAGCAGGATGGCCGGTTCCACAGATACGCAGTATTTT
TRBJ2-1 | TRBD2 | few | TRBV28 | CAIARTSGNNEQFF | TGTGCCATCGCTAGGACTAGCGGGAACAATGAGCAGTTCTTC
TRBJ1-2 | . | few | TRBV5-5 | CASSLRQSNYGYTF | TGTGCCAGCAGCTTGAGGCAGTCTAACTATGGCTACACCTTC
TRBJ2-1 | TRBD2 | . | TRBV11-2 | CASSLLPGTSAVYEQFF | TGTGCCAGCAGCCTCCTCCCCGGGACTAGCGCAGTATACGAGCAGTTCTTC
TRBJ1-2 | . | few | TRBV7-2 | CASSLLREGGYTF | TGTGCCAGCAGCTTACTCAGGGAGGGCGGCTACACCTTC
TRBJ1-3 | . | many | TRBV12-3/TRBV12-4 | CASSRQVAQGNTIYF | TGTGCCAGCAGTCGCCAGGTAGCCCAGGGAAACACCATATATTTT
TRBJ2-2 | . | . | TRBV9 | CASSAFGGGETNTGELFF | TGTGCCAGCAGCGCCTTCGGAGGGGGGGAAACGAACACCGGGGAGCTGTTTTTT
TRBJ2-2 | . | . | TRBV2 | CASSEVTSNTGELFF | TGTGCCAGCAGTGAAGTGACTTCCAACACCGGGGAGCTGTTTTTT
TRBJ2-5 | . | . | TRBV18 | CASSPEPLSWETQYF | TGTGCCAGCTCACCTGAACCCCTGTCTTGGGAGACCCAGTACTTC
TRBJ1-5 | . | . | TRBV12-3/TRBV12-4 | CASTLTGGISNQPQHF | TGTGCCAGCACGTTGACAGGCGGTATTAGCAATCAGCCCCAGCATTTT
TRBJ2-1 | TRBD2 | few | TRBV6-5 | CASSYSTSGRQEQFF | TGTGCCAGCAGTTACTCGACTAGCGGGAGGCAAGAGCAGTTCTTC
TRBJ2-4 | . | . | TRBV14 | CASSQGGLAKNIQYF | TGTGCCAGCAGCCAAGGCGGGCTAGCCAAAAACATTCAGTACTTC
TRBJ1-2 | . | few | TRBV7-2 | CASQDPGLGAYGYTF | TGTGCCAGCCAAGACCCGGGATTGGGGGCGTATGGCTACACCTTC
TRBJ2-7 | . | many | TRBV20-1 | CSGIWTGNQYF | TGCAGTGGCATATGGACCGGGAATCAGTACTTC
TRBJ1-2 | TRBD1 | . | TRBV13 | CASSEGTGSLWYGYTF | TGTGCCAGCAGCGAGGGGACAGGGAGTTTATGGTATGGCTACACCTTC
TRBJ2-7 | . | . | TRBV7-2 | CASSRNPGRLYEQYF | TGTGCCAGCAGCCGAAATCCGGGACGGCTCTACGAGCAGTACTTC
TRBJ1-1 | . | . | TRBV20-1 | CSASRGLDEAFF | TGCAGTGCCTCCAGGGGCTTGGATGAAGCTTTCTTT
TRBJ2-3 | . | . | TRBV6-2/TRBV6-3 | CASSSRPVDTQYF | TGTGCCAGCAGTTCCCGGCCCGTGGATACGCAGTATTTT
TRBJ1-1 | . | . | TRBV27 | CASSPRPQGTEAFF | TGTGCCAGCAGCCCCCGGCCCCAGGGCACTGAAGCTTTCTTT
TRBJ2-5 | . | . | TRBV9 | CASSVASYQETQYF | TGTGCCAGCAGCGTAGCTAGCTACCAAGAGACCCAGTACTTC
TRBJ2-7 | . | few | TRBV18 | CASSPKELYEQYF | TGTGCCAGCTCACCAAAGGAACTCTACGAGCAGTACTTC
TRBJ2-3 | . | few | TRBV29-1 | CSVGYPTDTQYF | TGCAGCGTTGGATATCCTACAGATACGCAGTATTTT
TRBJ2-7 | TRBD2 | . | TRBV4-1 | CASSPGLADSYEQYF | TGCGCCAGCAGCCCAGGACTAGCGGACTCCTACGAGCAGTACTTC
TRBJ1-1 | . | . | TRBV20-1 | CSARSTGNTEAFF | TGCAGTGCTAGATCGACAGGGAACACTGAAGCTTTCTTT
TRBJ2-3 | TRBD1 | . | TRBV5-1 | CASSVQGQGADTQYF | TGCGCCAGCAGCGTCCAGGGACAGGGGGCAGATACGCAGTATTTT
TRBJ2-3 | TRBD2 | few | TRBV6-2/TRBV6-3 | CASSYGTSGKGDTQYF | TGTGCCAGCAGTTACGGGACTAGCGGGAAAGGAGATACGCAGTATTTT
TRBJ2-7 | TRBD1 | many | TRBV7-8 | CASSPPGGHYEQYF | TGTGCCAGCAGCCCACCAGGGGGCCACTACGAGCAGTACTTC
TRBJ1-1 | . | many | TRBV29-1 | CSARGGMNTEAFF | TGCAGCGCCCGAGGGGGGATGAACACTGAAGCTTTCTTT
TRBJ2-7 | . | many | TRBV12-3/TRBV12-4 | CASSLFGRVGQYF | TGTGCCAGCAGCCTCTTCGGCAGGGTTGGGCAGTACTTC
TRBJ1-2 | . | few | TRBV9 | CASSQEASAYGYTF | TGTGCCAGCAGCCAGGAGGCTTCCGCTTATGGCTACACCTTC
TRBJ2-7 | TRBD1 | . | TRBV3-1 | CASSQDSPGQGPYEQYF | TGTGCCAGCAGCCAAGACTCCCCGGGACAGGGTCCCTACGAGCAGTACTTC
TRBJ2-7 | TRBD2 | . | TRBV20-1 | CSVPSGGYEQYF | TGCAGTGTCCCCTCCGGGGGGTACGAGCAGTACTTC
TRBJ1-5 | . | . | TRBV30 | CAGALGSNQPQHF | TGTGCCGGGGCTCTGGGTAGCAATCAGCCCCAGCATTTT
TRBJ1-5 | TRBD1 | few | TRBV6-1 | CASSRDSQQWRPQHF | TGTGCCAGCAGCCGGGACAGCCAGCAGTGGCGGCCCCAGCATTTT
TRBJ1-1 | . | few | TRBV18 | CASSGGNRNTEAFF | TGTGCCAGCTCCGGGGGGAACCGGAACACTGAAGCTTTCTTT
TRBJ2-3 | TRBD2 | many | TRBV4-3 | CASSQDPRGGNSQYF | TGCGCCAGCAGCCAAGATCCCCGGGGGGGGAACTCGCAGTATTTT
TRBJ1-2 | TRBD1 | . | TRBV7-9 | CASSSGQDGYTF | TGTGCCAGCAGCTCCGGACAGGATGGCTACACCTTC
TRBJ1-1 | TRBD1 | . | TRBV29-1 | CSVKGQGNTEAFF | TGCAGCGTAAAGGGACAGGGGAACACTGAAGCTTTCTTT
TRBJ1-1 | . | few | TRBV12-3/TRBV12-4 | CASSFWEMNTEAFF | TGTGCCAGCAGTTTTTGGGAAATGAACACTGAAGCTTTCTTT